The 3 T cell receptor beta chains below were found in one sample sequenced in a study of graft-versus-host responses after intestinal transplantation. Antigens for these TCRs are unknown. TCRdb's copy holds only in-frame clones and misses some; the assay was immunoSEQ multiplex PCR. The sample contains 80,000 to 85,000 clones, roughly 91% of which appear only once. Source: unstimulated CD4+ T cells sorted from spleen or lymph node cells, taken before intestinal transplant. These receptors all stem from a human donor who received an intestinal transplant.

The gene calls are TRBV30 and TRBJ1-1, with 7 bases matching TRBD1. CDR1 and CDR2 (germline): GTSNPN, SVGIG (reference sequence). The CDR3 is made up of 16 amino acids. J lost 5 bases, V lost 0 bases, and 12 bases had no gene match. The chain's CDR3 is CAWSVTLTGARTEAFF. CDR3 coding DNA: TGTGCCTGGAGTGTTACCCTTACAGGGGCGCGGACTGAAGCTTTCTTT.

The chain uses TRBV18 and TRBJ2-7, with 8 bases identical to TRBD1. CDR1 and CDR2 (germline): KGHSH, LQKENI. The CDR3 length is 16 residues. The junction had 9 bases not matched to a gene; V was cut back by 3 bases and J by 2 bases. The CDR3, as DNA: TGTGCCAGCTCACCGAGGACAGGGACGACGCCCTACGAGCAGTACTTC. The encoded protein is CASSPRTGTTPYEQYF.

This chain joins TRBV19 and TRBJ2-1; D ambiguous. The CDR3 is 15 residues long. In germline, CDR1 is LNHDA, CDR2 SQIVND (reference sequence). The V end lost 0 bases, the J end lost 6 bases, and 12 bases lay between the germline ends. CDR3 amino acids: CASSIDPGYLNEQFF. CDR3 DNA sequence: TGTGCCAGTAGTATAGATCCAGGTTACCTCAATGAGCAGTTCTTC.